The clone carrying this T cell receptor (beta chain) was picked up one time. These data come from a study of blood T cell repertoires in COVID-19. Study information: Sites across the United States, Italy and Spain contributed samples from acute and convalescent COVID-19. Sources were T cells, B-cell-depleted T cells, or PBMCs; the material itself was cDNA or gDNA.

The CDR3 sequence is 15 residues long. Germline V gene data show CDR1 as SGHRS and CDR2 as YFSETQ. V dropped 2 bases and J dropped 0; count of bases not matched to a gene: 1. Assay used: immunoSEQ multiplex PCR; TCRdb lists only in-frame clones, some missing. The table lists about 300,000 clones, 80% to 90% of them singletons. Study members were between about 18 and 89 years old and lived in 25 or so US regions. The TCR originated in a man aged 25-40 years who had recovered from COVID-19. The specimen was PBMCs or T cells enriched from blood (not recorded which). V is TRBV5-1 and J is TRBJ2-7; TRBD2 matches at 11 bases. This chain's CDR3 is CASSFTSGSSYEQYF. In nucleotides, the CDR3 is TGCGCCAGCAGCTTTACTAGCGGGAGCTCCTACGAGCAGTACTTC.